This T cell receptor (beta chain) was sequenced for a study of blood T cell repertoires in COVID-19 (dated by TCRdb to between 2020 and 2021). Context from the whole study: The collaborator samples originated in the United States, Italy and Spain and spanned the acute and convalescent phases of COVID-19. The prospective study material was composed of cDNA or gDNA derived from T cells, B-cell-depleted T cells, or PBMCs. Subjects who had been exposed to COVID-19, were actively infected with it, or had recovered from it provided the deeply sampled blood TCRbeta repertoires that made up the dataset. The repertoires were made available in a free public database intended to serve as a resource for research on the immune response to SARS-CoV-2. The samples were drawn from the first 160 participants of the ongoing ImmuneRACE study and from 950 to 1,500 subjects provided by 6 global collaborators. Sample metadata almost always included a de-identified subject ID, COVID-19 status, age in years and sex. Where available, HLA class I and class II types were taken from metadata supplied by the sample provider and were not determined by assay-based typing.

The immunoSEQ Assay, a bias-controlled multiplex PCR, was used to amplify TCRbeta CDR3 regions from genomic DNA. As for the original processing: The number of nucleated cells in each sample was estimated from the amplification of reference gene primers within the assay. To quantify the absolute abundance of each unique TCRbeta CDR3 rearrangement, sequence reads were collapsed and filtered. For each sample, productive Simpson clonality was calculated by taking the square root of Simpson's diversity index across productive rearrangements. As stored in TCRdb, this immuneACCESS dataset retains in-frame rearrangements with V and J assigned. A fraction of the clones does not appear; measured against another copy, unresolved V genes explain less than half of the discrepancy, and the remainder lacks a known reason. Clone size and the V and J calls come from that table; the DNA yielded D and trimming. The sample includes fewer than 200,000 clones, with just under 85% observed a single time. In total, the top ten clones hold roughly 8% of the sample.

A second Seattle source provided samples from volunteer blood donors who had recovered from COVID-19. Each collaborating institution followed its own protocols to collect whole blood in K2EDTA tubes. For TCRbeta analysis, collaborators shipped samples in one of three forms: frozen whole blood, isolated PBMCs, or DNA extracted from either of those sample types. What the work shows at the level of the full study, not this receptor alone: Clinical and demographic metadata were provided uncurated, with the amount varying by source and participant.

Per the germline V gene, MNHEY is the CDR1 and SVGAGI is the CDR2. V trim: 5 bases; J trim: 7 bases; unmatched bases: 8. CDR3 length: 15 amino acids, cysteine to phenylalanine. Only the CDR3 part of the read is kept: 45 bases, read in frame from the first base. This clone was detected ten times or more. What antigen it recognizes has not been identified. No qualities accompany the bases; no much larger clone lies one base away. The origin of this receptor is a man aged 35-49 years who had recovered from COVID-19. The rearranged segments are TRBV6-5 and TRBJ1-5, and 10 bases in between align with TRBD1. Sequenced sample: peripheral blood. The DNA reads TGTGCCAGCAGTCCGACGACAGGGGGCGGGCAGCCCCAGCATTTT. It translates to CASSPTTGGGQPQHF.